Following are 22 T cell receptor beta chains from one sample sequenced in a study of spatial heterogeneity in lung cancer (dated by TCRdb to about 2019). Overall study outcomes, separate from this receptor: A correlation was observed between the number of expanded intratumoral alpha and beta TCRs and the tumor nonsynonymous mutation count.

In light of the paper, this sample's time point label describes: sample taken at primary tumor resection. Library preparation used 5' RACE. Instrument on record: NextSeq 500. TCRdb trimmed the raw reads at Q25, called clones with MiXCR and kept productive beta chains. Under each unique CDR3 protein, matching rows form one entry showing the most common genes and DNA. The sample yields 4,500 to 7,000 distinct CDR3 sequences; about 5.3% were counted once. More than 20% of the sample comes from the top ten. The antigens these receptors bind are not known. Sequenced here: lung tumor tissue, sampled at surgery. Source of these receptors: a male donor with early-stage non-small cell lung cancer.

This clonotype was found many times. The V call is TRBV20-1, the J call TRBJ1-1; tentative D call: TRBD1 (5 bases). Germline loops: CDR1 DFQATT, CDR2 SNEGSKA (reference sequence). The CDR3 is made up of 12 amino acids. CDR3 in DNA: TGCAGAGCCGGGACGGGGAACACTGAAGCTTTCTTT. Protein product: CRAGTGNTEAFF.

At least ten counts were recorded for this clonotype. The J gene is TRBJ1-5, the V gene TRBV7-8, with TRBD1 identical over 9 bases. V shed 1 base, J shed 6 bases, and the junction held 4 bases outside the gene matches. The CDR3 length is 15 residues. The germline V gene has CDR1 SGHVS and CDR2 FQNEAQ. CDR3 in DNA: TGTGCCAGCAGCTTAGAGACAGGGGGGGGTCAGCCCCAGCATTTT. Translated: CASSLETGGGQPQHF.

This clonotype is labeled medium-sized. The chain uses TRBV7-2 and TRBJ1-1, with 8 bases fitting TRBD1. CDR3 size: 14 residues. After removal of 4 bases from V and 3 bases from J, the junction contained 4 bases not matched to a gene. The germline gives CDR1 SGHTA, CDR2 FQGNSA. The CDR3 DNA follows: TGTGCCAGCAGCTCACACAGGGGGGACACTGAAGCTTTCTTT. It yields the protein CASSSHRGDTEAFF. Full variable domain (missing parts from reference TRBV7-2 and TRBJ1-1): GAGVSQSPSNKVTEKGKDVELRCDPISGHTALYWYRQSLGQGLEFLIYFQGNSAPDKSGLPSDRFSAERTGGSVSTLTIQRTQQEDSAVYLCASSSHRGDTEAFFGQGTRLTVV.

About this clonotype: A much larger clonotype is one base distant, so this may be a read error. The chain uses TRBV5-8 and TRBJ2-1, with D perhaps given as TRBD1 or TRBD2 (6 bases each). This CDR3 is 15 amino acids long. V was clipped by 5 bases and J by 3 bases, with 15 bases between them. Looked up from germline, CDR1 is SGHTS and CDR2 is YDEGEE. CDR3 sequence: CASRGGRGIYNEQFF. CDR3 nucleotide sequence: TGTGCCAGCAGGGGAGGCAGGGGAATCTACAATGAGCAGTTCTTC.

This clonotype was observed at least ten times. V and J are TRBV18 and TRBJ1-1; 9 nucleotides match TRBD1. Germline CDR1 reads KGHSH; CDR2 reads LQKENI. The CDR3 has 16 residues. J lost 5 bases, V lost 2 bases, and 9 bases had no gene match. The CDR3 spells CASSPNKQGASTEAFF. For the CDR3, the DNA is TGTGCCAGCTCACCAAACAAACAGGGGGCCTCGACTGAAGCTTTCTTT.

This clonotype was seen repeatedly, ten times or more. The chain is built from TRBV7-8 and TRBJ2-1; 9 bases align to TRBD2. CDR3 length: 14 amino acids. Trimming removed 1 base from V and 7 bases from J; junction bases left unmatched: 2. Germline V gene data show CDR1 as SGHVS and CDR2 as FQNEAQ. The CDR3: CASSLVLAGNEQFF. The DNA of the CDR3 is TGTGCCAGCAGCTTAGTGCTAGCGGGAAATGAGCAGTTCTTC.

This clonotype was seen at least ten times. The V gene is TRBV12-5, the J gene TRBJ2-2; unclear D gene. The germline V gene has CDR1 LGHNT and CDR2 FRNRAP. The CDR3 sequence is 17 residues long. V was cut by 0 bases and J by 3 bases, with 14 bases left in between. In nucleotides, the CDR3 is TGTGCTAGTGGTTTGGTACTTGAGGAGTTGGACACCGGGGAGCTGTTTTTT. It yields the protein CASGLVLEELDTGELFF.

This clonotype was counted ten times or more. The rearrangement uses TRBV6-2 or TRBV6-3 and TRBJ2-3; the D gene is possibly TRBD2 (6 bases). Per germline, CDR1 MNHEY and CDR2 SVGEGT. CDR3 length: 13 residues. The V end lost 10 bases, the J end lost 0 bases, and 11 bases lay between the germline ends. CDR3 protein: CAIKRASTDTQYF. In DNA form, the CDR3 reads TGTGCCATCAAGCGGGCTAGCACAGATACGCAGTATTTT.

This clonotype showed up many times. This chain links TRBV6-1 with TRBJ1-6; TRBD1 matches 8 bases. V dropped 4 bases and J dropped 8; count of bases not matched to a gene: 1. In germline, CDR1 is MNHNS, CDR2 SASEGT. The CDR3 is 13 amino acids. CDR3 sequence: CASSAQGDSPLHF. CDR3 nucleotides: TGTGCCAGCAGTGCACAGGGGGATTCACCCCTCCACTTT.

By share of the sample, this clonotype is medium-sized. CDR3 region: CASTEIPGQVGYGYTF. In DNA, the CDR3 is TGTGCCAGCACCGAAATCCCGGGACAGGTCGGCTATGGCTACACCTTC. The V call is TRBV6-1, the J call TRBJ1-2; 8 bases match TRBD1. Germline CDR1 and CDR2: MNHNS and SASEGT. With 7 bases clipped from V and 4 bases from J, the junction kept 14 bases outside the gene matches. The CDR3 is made up of 16 amino acids.

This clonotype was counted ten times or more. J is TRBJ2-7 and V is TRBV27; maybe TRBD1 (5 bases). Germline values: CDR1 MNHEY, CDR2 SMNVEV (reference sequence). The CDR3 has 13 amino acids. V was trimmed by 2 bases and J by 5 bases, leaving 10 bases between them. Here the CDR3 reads CASSLSAGNEQYF. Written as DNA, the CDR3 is TGTGCCAGCAGTTTAAGTGCAGGGAACGAGCAGTACTTC.

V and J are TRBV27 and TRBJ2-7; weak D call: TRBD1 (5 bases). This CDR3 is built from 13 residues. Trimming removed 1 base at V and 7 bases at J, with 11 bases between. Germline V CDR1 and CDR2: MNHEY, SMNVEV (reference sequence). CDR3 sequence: CASSLLGPGEQYF. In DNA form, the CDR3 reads TGTGCCAGCAGTTTATTGGGGCCCGGGGAGCAGTACTTC.

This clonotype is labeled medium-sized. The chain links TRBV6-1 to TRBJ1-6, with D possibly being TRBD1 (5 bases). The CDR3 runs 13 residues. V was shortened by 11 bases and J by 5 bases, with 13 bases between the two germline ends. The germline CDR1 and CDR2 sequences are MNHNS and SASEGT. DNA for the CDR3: TGTGCCGCGGGGGTAAAAGATAATTCACCCCTCCACTTT. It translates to CAAGVKDNSPLHF.

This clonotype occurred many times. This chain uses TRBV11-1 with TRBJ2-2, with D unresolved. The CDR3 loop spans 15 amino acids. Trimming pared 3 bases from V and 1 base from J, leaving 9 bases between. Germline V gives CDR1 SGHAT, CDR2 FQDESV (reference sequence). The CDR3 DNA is TGTGCCAGCAGCTTCAAGGAGAAGAACACCGGGGAGCTGTTTTTT. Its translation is CASSFKEKNTGELFF.

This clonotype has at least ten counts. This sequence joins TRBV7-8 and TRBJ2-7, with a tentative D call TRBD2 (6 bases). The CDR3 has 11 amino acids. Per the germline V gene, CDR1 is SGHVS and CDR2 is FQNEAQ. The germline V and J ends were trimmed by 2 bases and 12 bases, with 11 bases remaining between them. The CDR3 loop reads CASSLSGVRYF. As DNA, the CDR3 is TGTGCCAGCAGCTTATCGGGAGTGCGGTACTTC.

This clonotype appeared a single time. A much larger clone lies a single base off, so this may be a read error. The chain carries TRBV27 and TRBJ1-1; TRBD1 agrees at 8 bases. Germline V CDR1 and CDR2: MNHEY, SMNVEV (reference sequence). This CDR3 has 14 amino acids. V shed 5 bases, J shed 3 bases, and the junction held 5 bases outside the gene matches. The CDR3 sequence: CASSQGQVYTEAFF. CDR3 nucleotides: TGTGCCAGCAGTCAGGGACAGGTGTACACTGAAGCTTTCTTT.

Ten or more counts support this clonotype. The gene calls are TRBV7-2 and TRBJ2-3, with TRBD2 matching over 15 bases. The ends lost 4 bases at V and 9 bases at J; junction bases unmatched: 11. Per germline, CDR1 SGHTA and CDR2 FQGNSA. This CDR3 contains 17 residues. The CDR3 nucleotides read TGTGCCAGCAGCTCCCCAGGACTAGCGGGAGGGGTTGGCACGCAGTATTTT. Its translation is CASSSPGLAGGVGTQYF.

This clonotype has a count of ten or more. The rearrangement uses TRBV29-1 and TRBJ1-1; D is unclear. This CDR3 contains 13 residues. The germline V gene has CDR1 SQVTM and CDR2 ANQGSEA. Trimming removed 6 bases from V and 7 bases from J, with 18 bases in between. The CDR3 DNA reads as TGCAGCGTGCATGGTGGCCCCAGCCTTGAAGCTTTCTTT. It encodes CSVHGGPSLEAFF.

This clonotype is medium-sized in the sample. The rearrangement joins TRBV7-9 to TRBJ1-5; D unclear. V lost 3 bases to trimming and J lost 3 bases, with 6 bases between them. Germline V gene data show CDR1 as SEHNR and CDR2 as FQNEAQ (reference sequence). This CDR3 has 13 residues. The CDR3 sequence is CASSFSNNQPQHF. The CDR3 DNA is TGTGCCAGCAGCTTCTCCAACAATCAGCCCCAGCATTTT.

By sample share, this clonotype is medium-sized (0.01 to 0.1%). CDR3 coding DNA: TGTGCCAGCAGTGAAATCTACGAGCAGTACTTC. Translated, it gives CASSEIYEQYF. This sequence joins TRBV2 and TRBJ2-7, with D hard to call. The CDR3 length is 11 residues. The germline V gene encodes CDR1 SNHLY and CDR2 FYNNEI. V was cut by 2 bases and J by 3 bases, with 2 bases left in between.

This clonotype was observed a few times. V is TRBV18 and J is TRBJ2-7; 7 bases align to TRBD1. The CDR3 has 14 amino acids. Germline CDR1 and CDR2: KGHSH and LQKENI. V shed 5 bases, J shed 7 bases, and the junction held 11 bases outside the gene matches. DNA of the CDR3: TGTGCCAGCTCATCCCGGGACAGCTTTTGGGAGCAGTACTTC. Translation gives CASSSRDSFWEQYF.

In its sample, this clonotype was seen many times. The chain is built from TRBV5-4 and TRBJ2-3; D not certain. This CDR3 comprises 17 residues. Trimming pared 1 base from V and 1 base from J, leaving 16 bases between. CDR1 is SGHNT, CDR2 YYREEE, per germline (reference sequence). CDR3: CASSLIILPAGTDTQYF. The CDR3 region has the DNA TGTGCCAGCAGCTTGATTATTTTACCGGCTGGCACAGATACGCAGTATTTT.